A single sample gave rise to the 11 T cell receptor beta chains below, sequenced in a study of T-cell memory formation after mild COVID-19. TCRdb analysed the 5' RACE reads with MiXCR anew, one entry per CDR3 protein. Of 250,000 to 350,000 distinct CDR3 sequences in the sample, approximately 16% were seen once. The sequencing sample was made of PBMCs or a T cell subset sorted from them (not recorded which). Receptors were obtained from a young man who had mild COVID-19 (a few samples of this study predate the infection). Cell type and time point are not known.

This chain joins TRBV12-3 or TRBV12-4 and TRBJ1-2; TRBD1 is a possible D gene (5 bases). The CDR3 totals 13 residues. Trimming removed 4 bases from V and 3 bases from J, with 9 bases in between. CDR3 sequence: CASSSGTDYGYTF. The CDR3 bases are TGTGCCAGCAGTTCCGGGACGGACTATGGCTACACCTTC.

The chain couples TRBV20-1 to TRBJ1-1, with D uncertain. Germline CDR1 and CDR2: DFQATT and SNEGSKA (reference sequence). There are 14 residues in the CDR3. V was clipped by 0 bases and J by 5 bases, with 13 bases between them. The CDR3 loop reads CSARDQADRTEAFF. CDR3 in DNA: TGCAGTGCTAGAGATCAGGCGGATCGGACTGAAGCTTTCTTT.

The chain couples TRBV7-9 to TRBJ1-1; possible D gene TRBD1, 6 bases. Trimming pared 1 base from V and 3 bases from J, leaving 12 bases between. Germline V gene sequence: CDR1 SEHNR, CDR2 FQNEAQ (reference sequence). The CDR3 loop spans 15 amino acids. The CDR3 DNA follows: TGTGCCAGCAGCTTAGAAGGACAGTCGCACACTGAAGCTTTCTTT. Its translation: CASSLEGQSHTEAFF.

V gene TRBV29-1 combines with J gene TRBJ2-3, with a tentative D call TRBD2 (5 bases). Germline-derived CDR1 and CDR2 are SQVTM and ANQGSEA. The CDR3 consists of 17 residues. Trimming shortened V by 1 base and J by 0 bases, and 17 bases separated the two germline ends. CDR3 sequence: CSVEGGVHRTSTDTQYF. The CDR3 DNA reads TGCAGCGTTGAAGGTGGGGTCCATCGGACTAGCACAGATACGCAGTATTTT.

This clonotype showed up just a few times. This chain joins TRBV7-9 and TRBJ1-1; 9 bases are shared with TRBD1. Germline V gene sequence: CDR1 SEHNR, CDR2 FQNEAQ (reference sequence). With 3 bases clipped from V and 4 bases from J, the junction kept 6 bases outside the gene matches. This CDR3 has 15 residues. DNA for the CDR3: TGTGCCAGCAGCTTGACAGGGGGTCGGACCACTGAAGCTTTCTTT. It translates to CASSLTGGRTTEAFF.

The chain carries TRBV4-1 and TRBJ1-1; D is unclear. The CDR3 runs 13 residues. V lost 1 base to trimming and J lost 6 bases, with 9 bases between them. Germline-derived CDR1 and CDR2 are MGHRA and YSYEKL. CDR3 residues: CASSQASGPEAFF. The CDR3 bases are TGCGCCAGCAGCCAAGCCAGCGGGCCTGAAGCTTTCTTT.

J is TRBJ2-4 and V is TRBV29-1, with D possibly called TRBD1 or TRBD2 (5 bases each). Germline V gene data show CDR1 as SQVTM and CDR2 as ANQGSEA. The CDR3 length is 12 residues. V gave up 7 bases and J gave up 5 bases, with 12 bases separating them. The CDR3 DNA is TGCAGCGGGGTGGGGGATGAAAACATTCAGTACTTC. Protein sequence: CSGVGDENIQYF.

This clonotype has only one observation. This chain joins TRBV9 and TRBJ2-5; the match to TRBD1 covers 7 bases. This CDR3 has 14 residues. Germline trimming cut 0 bases from V and 5 bases from J; bases unmatched to any gene: 4. The germline V gene has CDR1 SGDLS and CDR2 YYNGEE. The CDR3 region is CASSVDRGGETQYF. The CDR3 DNA follows: TGTGCCAGCAGCGTAGACAGGGGCGGGGAGACCCAGTACTTC.

This clonotype was detected ten times or more. The genes are TRBV20-1 and TRBJ2-7; the match to TRBD1 covers 11 bases. Trimming at V came to 4 bases and at J to 4 bases, leaving 9 bases not matched to a gene. The CDR3 covers 15 residues. CDR1 and CDR2 (germline): DFQATT, SNEGSKA (reference sequence). In nucleotides, the CDR3 is TGCAGTGCTACCAAGGCAGGGACAGGGGGTTACGAGCAGTACTTC. It encodes CSATKAGTGGYEQYF.

The sample holds many counts of this clonotype. The rearrangement links TRBV12-3 or TRBV12-4 to TRBJ2-1; TRBD2 matches at 8 bases. V dropped 5 bases and J dropped 9; count of bases not matched to a gene: 3. The CDR3 consists of 12 residues. The CDR3 spells CASSGLAFEQFF. The CDR3 nucleotides are TGTGCCAGCAGTGGACTAGCATTTGAGCAGTTCTTC.

This clonotype was found a few times. The V gene is TRBV4-1, the J gene TRBJ2-1; the D gene is possibly TRBD2 (6 bases). With 4 bases removed from V and 9 bases from J, the gap between germline ends came to 19 bases. This CDR3 spans 15 amino acids. Germline loops: CDR1 MGHRA, CDR2 YSYEKL. CDR3: CASSRIYGGGTEQFF. As DNA, the CDR3 is TGCGCCAGCAGCCGCATTTATGGGGGAGGAACTGAGCAGTTCTTC.